This TCR beta chain is from a study of blood T cell repertoires in COVID-19. Background on the study: Donors in the United States, Italy and Spain gave samples during acute or convalescent COVID-19. The cDNA or gDNA used as material had been derived from T cells, B-cell-depleted T cells, or PBMCs.

Generated by immunoSEQ multiplex PCR, the TCRdb table keeps only in-frame clones and is missing some. The sample shows about 210,000 clones, 85% to 90% of them seen only once. Cohorts were assigned according to the clinical history that participants reported. Resolution of symptoms, clearance, or two negative PCRs was present in recovered Cohort 3 donors. The clonotype originates from a man aged 25-40 years who had recovered from COVID-19. What was sequenced was PBMCs or T cells enriched from blood (not recorded which).

The CDR3 here is CAWSVDGRASQTQYF. The DNA of the CDR3 is TGTGCCTGGAGTGTAGACGGGAGGGCCAGTCAGACCCAGTACTTC. This chain connects TRBV30 to TRBJ2-5; 8 nucleotides match TRBD2. The germline gives CDR1 GTSNPN, CDR2 SVGIG (reference sequence). Trimming cost V 0 bases and J 6 bases; bases outside gene matches: 9. CDR3 length: 15 residues.